One T cell receptor (beta chain) is described in this entry. The antigen is undetermined. CDR1 and CDR2 from the germline V gene are MNHEY and SVGEGT. V lost 4 bases, J lost 0 bases, and 13 bases lay in between. The CDR3 runs to 16 residues. The sample belongs to a study of persistence of HIV-infected CD4 T cells. The libraries were made with immunoSEQ version 4 in survey mode. The protocol was immunoSEQ multiplex PCR, while the TCRdb copy is restricted to in-frame clones and leaves out a portion. The data show about 33,000 clones, with about 81% seen just once and 5% to 7.5% held by the top ten. Stimulation used 9 to 10 ug/mL lysate from CMV-infected fibroblasts. CD40L-negative CD69-negative CD45RO-high memory CD4+ T cells were sorted as populations depleted of antigen-responding cells.

This clonotype was obtained from an adult woman with HIV who was CMV-seropositive. The material was CD4+ T cells sorted from PBMCs after roughly 18-hour stimulation, obtained from a patient who received antiretroviral therapy. V gene TRBV6-2 or TRBV6-3 combines with J gene TRBJ2-1; D not resolved. In nucleotides, the CDR3 is TGTGCCAGCAGTTTACTTGGCGTGAGCTCCTACAATGAGCAGTTCTTC. It is translated as CASSLLGVSSYNEQFF.